This T cell receptor beta chain was recovered during a study of T cell responses to AZD1222 COVID-19 vaccine. The germline V and J ends were trimmed by 2 bases and 3 bases, with 13 bases remaining between them. There are 15 residues in the CDR3. Germline-derived CDR1 and CDR2 are KGHSY and FQNENV. The protocol was immunoSEQ multiplex PCR, while the TCRdb copy is restricted to in-frame clones and leaves out a portion. The table has some 110,000 clones, around 84% seen once. Source: peripheral blood, taken 28 days after the second AZD1222 dose. The V gene is TRBV16, the J gene TRBJ1-2; D is perhaps TRBD1 (6 bases). This TCR came from an adult who received the AZD1222 COVID-19 vaccine. CDR3 DNA sequence: TGTGCCAGCAGCCAACGTGGGACAATCGACTATGGCTACACCTTC. Translation: CASSQRGTIDYGYTF.